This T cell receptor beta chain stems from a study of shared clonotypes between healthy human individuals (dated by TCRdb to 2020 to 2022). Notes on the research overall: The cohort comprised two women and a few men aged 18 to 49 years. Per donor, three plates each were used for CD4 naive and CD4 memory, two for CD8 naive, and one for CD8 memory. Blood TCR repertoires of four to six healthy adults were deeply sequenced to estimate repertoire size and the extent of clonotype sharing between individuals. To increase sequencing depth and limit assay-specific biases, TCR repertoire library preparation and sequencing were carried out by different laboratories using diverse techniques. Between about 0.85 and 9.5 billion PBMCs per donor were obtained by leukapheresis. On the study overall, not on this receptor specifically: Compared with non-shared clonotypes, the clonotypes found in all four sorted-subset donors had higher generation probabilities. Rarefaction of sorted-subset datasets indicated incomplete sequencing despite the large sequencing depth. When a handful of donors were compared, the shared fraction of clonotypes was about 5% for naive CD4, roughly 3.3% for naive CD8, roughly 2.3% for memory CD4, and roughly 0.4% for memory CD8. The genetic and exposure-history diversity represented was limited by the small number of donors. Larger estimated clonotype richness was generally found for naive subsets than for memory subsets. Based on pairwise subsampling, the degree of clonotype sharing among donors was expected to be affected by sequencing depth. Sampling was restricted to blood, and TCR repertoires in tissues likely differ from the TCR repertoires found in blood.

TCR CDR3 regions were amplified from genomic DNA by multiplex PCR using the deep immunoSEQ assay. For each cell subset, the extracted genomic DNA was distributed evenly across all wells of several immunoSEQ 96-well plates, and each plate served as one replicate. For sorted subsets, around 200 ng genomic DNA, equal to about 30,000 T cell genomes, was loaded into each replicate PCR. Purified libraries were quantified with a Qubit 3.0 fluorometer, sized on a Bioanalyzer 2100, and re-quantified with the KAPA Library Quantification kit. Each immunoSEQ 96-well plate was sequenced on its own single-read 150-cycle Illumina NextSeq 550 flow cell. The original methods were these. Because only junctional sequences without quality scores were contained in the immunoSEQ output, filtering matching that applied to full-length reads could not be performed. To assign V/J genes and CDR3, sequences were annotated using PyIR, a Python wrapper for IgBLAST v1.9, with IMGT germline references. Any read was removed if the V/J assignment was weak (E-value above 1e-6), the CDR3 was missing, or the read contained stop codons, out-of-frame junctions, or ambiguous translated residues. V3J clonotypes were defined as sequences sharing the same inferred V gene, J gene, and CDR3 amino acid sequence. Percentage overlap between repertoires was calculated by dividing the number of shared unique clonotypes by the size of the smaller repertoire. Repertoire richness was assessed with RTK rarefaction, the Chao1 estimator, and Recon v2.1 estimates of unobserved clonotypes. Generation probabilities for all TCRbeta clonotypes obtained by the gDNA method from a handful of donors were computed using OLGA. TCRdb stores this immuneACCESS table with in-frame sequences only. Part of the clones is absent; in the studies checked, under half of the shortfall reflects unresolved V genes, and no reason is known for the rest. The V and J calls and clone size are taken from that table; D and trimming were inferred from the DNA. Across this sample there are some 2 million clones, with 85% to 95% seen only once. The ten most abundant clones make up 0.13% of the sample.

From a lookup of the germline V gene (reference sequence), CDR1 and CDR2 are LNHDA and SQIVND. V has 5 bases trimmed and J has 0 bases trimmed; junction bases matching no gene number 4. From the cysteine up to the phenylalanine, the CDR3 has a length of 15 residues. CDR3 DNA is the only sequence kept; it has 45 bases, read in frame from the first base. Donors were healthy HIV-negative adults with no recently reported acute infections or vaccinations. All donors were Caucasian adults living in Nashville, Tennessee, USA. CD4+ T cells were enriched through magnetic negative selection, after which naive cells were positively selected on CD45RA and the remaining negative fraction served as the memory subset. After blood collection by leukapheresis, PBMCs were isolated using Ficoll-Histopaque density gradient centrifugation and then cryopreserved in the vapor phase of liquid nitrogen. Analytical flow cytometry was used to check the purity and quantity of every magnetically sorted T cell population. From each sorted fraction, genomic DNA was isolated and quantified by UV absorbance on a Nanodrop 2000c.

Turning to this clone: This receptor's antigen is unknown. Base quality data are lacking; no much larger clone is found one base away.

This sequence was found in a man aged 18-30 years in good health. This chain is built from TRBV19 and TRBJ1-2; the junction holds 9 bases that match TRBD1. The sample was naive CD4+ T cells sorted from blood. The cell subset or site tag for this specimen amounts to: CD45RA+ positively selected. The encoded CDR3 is CASSPDRGSNYGYTF. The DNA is TGTGCCAGTAGTCCGGACAGGGGCTCTAACTATGGCTACACCTTC. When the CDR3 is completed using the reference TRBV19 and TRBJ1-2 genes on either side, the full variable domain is DGGITQSPKYLFRKEGQNVTLSCEQNLNHDAMYWYRQDPGQGLRLIYYSQIVNDFQKGDIAEGYSVSREKKESFPLTVTSAQKNPTAFYLCASSPDRGSNYGYTFGSGTRLTVV.